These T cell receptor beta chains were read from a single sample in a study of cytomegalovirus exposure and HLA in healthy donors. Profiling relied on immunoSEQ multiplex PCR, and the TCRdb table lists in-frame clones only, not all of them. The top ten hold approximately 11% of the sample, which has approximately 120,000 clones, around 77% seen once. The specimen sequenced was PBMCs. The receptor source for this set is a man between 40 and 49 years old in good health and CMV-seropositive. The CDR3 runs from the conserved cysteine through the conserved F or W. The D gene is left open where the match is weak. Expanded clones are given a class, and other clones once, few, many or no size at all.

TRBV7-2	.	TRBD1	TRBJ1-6	CASSLLRTGDSPLHF	TGTGCCAGCAGCTTGTTGAGGACAGGTGATTCACCCCTCCACTTT
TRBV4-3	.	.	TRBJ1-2	CASSQDRGAGWDYGYTF	TGCGCCAGCAGCCAAGACCGTGGGGCAGGTTGGGACTATGGCTACACCTTC
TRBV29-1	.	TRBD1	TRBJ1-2	CSGGTGAYGYTF	TGCAGCGGGGGGACAGGGGCCTATGGCTACACCTTC
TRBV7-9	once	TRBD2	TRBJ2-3	CSSSLALAGTDTQYF	TGTTCCAGCAGCTTAGCGCTAGCGGGCACAGATACGCAGTATTTT
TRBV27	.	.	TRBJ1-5	CASKGLDSNQPQHF	TGTGCCAGCAAGGGGTTGGATAGCAATCAGCCCCAGCATTTT
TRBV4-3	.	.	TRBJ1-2	CASSQEVGASGGCTF	TGCGCCAGCAGCCAAGAGGTGGGGGCGTCGGGCGGCTGCACCTTC
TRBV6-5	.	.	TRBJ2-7	CASAIGQSYEQYF	TGTGCCAGCGCCATTGGACAGTCCTACGAGCAGTACTTC
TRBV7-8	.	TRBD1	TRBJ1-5	CASSPGSGGSQPQHF	TGTGCCAGCAGCCCCGGTTCAGGGGGCAGTCAGCCCCAGCATTTT
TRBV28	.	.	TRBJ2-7	CASSPQTGTYEQYF	TGTGCCAGCAGTCCACAGACAGGAACCTACGAGCAGTACTTC
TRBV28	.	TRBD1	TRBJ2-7	CASSRGDRGLYEQYF	TGTGCCAGCAGCAGAGGGGACAGGGGTCTCTACGAGCAGTACTTC
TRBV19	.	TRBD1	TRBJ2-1	CASSPDRGSYNEQFF	TGTGCCAGTAGCCCAGACAGGGGGTCCTACAATGAGCAGTTCTTC
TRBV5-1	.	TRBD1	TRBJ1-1	CASSFTGGITEAFF	TGCGCCAGCAGCTTTACAGGGGGGATCACTGAAGCTTTCTTT
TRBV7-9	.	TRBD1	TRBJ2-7	CASSSKGQGGEQYF	TGTGCCAGCAGCTCTAAGGGACAGGGCGGCGAGCAGTACTTC
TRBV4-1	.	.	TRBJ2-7	CASSQGSTGKVGQYF	TGCGCCAGCAGCCAGGGTTCGACAGGAAAGGTCGGGCAGTACTTC
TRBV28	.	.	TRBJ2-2	CAISPQGGSRELFF	TGTGCCATCTCACCTCAGGGGGGATCCAGGGAGCTGTTTTTT
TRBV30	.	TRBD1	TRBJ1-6	CAWTDRGLYNSPLHF	TGTGCCTGGACGGACAGGGGCCTCTATAATTCACCCCTCCACTTT
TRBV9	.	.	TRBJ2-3	CASSVSRARGLSDTQYF	TGTGCCAGCAGCGTCAGCAGGGCCCGAGGTCTGTCAGATACGCAGTATTTT
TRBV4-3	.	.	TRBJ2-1	CASSQPRGGSSYNEQFF	TGCGCCAGCAGCCAACCCAGAGGGGGAAGCTCCTACAATGAGCAGTTCTTC
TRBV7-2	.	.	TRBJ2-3	CASSLMGTYTDTQYF	TGTGCCAGCAGCTTGATGGGCACTTACACAGATACGCAGTATTTT
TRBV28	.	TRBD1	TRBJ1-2	CASSLQSLRDSYGYTF	TGTGCCAGCAGTTTACAATCCCTCCGGGACAGCTATGGCTACACCTTC
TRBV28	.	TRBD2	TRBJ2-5	CASSPKRGAGRETQYF	TGTGCCAGCAGCCCCAAGCGGGGGGCCGGTAGAGAGACCCAGTACTTC
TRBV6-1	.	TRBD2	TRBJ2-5	CASSETSGGAETQYF	TGTGCCAGCAGTGAAACTAGCGGGGGGGCCGAGACCCAGTACTTC
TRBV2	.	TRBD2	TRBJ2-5	CASSPDYGRGQETQYF	TGTGCCAGCAGTCCTGACTACGGGCGGGGGCAAGAGACCCAGTACTTC
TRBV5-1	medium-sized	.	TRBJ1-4	CASSLAGGYEKLFF	TGCGCCAGCAGCTTGGCGGGGGGGTATGAAAAACTGTTTTTT
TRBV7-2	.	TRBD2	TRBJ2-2	CASSLGGYTGELFF	TGTGCCAGCAGCTTGGGGGGGTACACCGGGGAGCTGTTTTTT
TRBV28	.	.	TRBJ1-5	CASSRSPRGQPQHF	TGTGCCAGCAGCCGGTCCCCCAGGGGCCAGCCCCAGCATTTT
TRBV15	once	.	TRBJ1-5	CATSRDGGHSSQPQHF	TGTGCCACCAGCAGAGATGGGGGACATTCTTCTCAGCCCCAGCATTTT
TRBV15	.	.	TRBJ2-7	CATSRGGPYEQYF	TGTGCCACCAGCAGAGGGGGGCCCTACGAGCAGTACTTC
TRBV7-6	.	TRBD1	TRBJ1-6	CASALGTAQSPLHF	TGTGCCAGCGCGCTGGGGACAGCGCAGTCACCCCTCCACTTT
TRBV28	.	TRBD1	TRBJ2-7	CASSSRTGDRYEQYF	TGTGCCAGCAGTTCCCGGACAGGGGACCGCTACGAGCAGTACTTC
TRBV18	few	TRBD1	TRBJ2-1	CASSPTGNSNEQFF	TGTGCCAGCTCACCGACAGGGAATAGCAATGAGCAGTTCTTC
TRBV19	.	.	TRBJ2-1	CASSIALALYNEQFF	TGTGCCAGTAGTATAGCTTTAGCTCTCTACAATGAGCAGTTCTTC
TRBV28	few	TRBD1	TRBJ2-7	CASSKLGQGGHEQYF	TGTGCCAGCAGTAAGTTAGGACAGGGGGGCCACGAGCAGTACTTC
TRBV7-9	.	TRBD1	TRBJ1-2	CASSADRVLLGYTF	TGTGCCAGCAGCGCGGACAGGGTCCTTCTTGGCTACACCTTC
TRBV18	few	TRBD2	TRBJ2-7	CASSPPWTSDSHEQYF	TGTGCCAGCTCACCACCGTGGACTAGCGATTCCCACGAGCAGTACTTC
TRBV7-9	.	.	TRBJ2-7	CASSPRTAIYEQYF	TGTGCCAGCAGCCCCCGGACAGCGATCTACGAGCAGTACTTC
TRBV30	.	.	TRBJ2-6	CAWRRLGSGANGLTF	TGTGCCTGGAGGCGGCTGGGCTCTGGGGCCAACGGCCTGACTTTC
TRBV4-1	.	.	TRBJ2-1	CASSIPRGPSVDERFF	TGCGCCAGCAGCATCCCGCGGGGACCAAGTGTGGATGAGCGGTTCTTC
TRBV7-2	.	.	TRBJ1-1	CASPGGTEAFF	TGTGCCAGCCCCGGGGGCACTGAAGCTTTCTTT
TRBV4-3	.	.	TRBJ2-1	CASSPGGGGEQFF	TGCGCCAGCAGCCCGGGCGGGGGCGGCGAGCAGTTCTTC
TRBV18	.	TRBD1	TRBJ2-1	CASSLQGTGYYNEQFF	TGTGCCAGCTCACTCCAGGGGACAGGGTATTACAATGAGCAGTTCTTC
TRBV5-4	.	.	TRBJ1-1	CASSLGQGNVPEAFF	TGTGCCAGCAGCTTGGGTCAGGGGAATGTCCCTGAAGCTTTCTTT
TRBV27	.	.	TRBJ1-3	CASRQISGNAIYF	TGTGCCAGCAGACAGATCTCTGGAAACGCCATATATTTT
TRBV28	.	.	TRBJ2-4	CASSSQQIGLAKNIQYF	TGTGCCAGCAGTTCTCAGCAGATTGGACTAGCCAAAAACATTCAGTACTTC